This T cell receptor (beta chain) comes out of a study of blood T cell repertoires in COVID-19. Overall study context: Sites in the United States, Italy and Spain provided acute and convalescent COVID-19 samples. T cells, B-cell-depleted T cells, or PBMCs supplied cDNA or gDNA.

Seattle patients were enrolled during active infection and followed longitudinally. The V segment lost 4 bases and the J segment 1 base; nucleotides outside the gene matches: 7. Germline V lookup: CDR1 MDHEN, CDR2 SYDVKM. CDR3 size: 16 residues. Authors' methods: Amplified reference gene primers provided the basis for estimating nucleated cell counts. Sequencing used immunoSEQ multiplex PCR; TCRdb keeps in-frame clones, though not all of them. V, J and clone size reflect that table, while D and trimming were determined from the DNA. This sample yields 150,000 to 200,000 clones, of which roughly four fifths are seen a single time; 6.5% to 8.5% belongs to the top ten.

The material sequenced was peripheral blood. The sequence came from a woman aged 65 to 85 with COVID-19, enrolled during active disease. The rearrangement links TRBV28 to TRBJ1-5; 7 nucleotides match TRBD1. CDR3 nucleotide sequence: TGTGCCAGCAGTTCCCTTCCGACAGGGAGCAATCAGCCCCAGCATTTT. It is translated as CASSSLPTGSNQPQHF.